The rows below give T cell receptor beta chains drawn from one sample of a study of blood T cell repertoires in COVID-19. Generated by immunoSEQ multiplex PCR, the TCRdb table keeps only in-frame clones and is missing some. The data contain 95,000 to 150,000 clones, 85% of them seen just once; the ten biggest clones take up under 13%. Sample: peripheral blood. Receptors originate from a man older than 75 with acute or convalescent COVID-19. Each CDR3 is given with its conserved first and last residue. D genes are given only for firm matches. Part of the rows lack a size; the others show once, few, many or a class for expanded clones.

j_call: TRBJ1-5
v_call: TRBV5-8
d_call: TRBD1
clone_size: -
cdr3_aa: CASSFSGTGMGSNQPQHF
cdr3_nt: TGTGCCAGCAGCTTTTCCGGGACAGGGATGGGCAGCAATCAGCCCCAGCATTTT

j_call: TRBJ1-1
v_call: TRBV4-2
d_call: -
clone_size: -
cdr3_aa: CASSRPGLMNTEAFF
cdr3_nt: TGTGCCAGCAGCCGGCCGGGACTCATGAACACTGAAGCTTTCTTT

j_call: TRBJ1-1
v_call: TRBV18
d_call: -
clone_size: few
cdr3_aa: CASSPGRGRATEAFF
cdr3_nt: TGTGCCAGCTCACCGGGCAGGGGACGCGCCACTGAAGCTTTCTTT

j_call: TRBJ1-5
v_call: TRBV7-2
d_call: -
clone_size: -
cdr3_aa: CASSLGYGNQPQHF
cdr3_nt: TGTGCCAGCAGCTTAGGTTATGGCAATCAGCCCCAGCATTTT

j_call: TRBJ2-3
v_call: TRBV9
d_call: TRBD2
clone_size: -
cdr3_aa: CASSVGLAGAKRTDTQYF
cdr3_nt: TGTGCCAGCAGCGTAGGGCTAGCGGGCGCTAAACGCACAGATACGCAGTATTTT

j_call: TRBJ1-6
v_call: TRBV12-3/TRBV12-4
d_call: -
clone_size: -
cdr3_aa: CASSGENSPLHF
cdr3_nt: TGTGCCAGCAGCGGAGAAAATTCACCCCTCCACTTT

j_call: TRBJ2-1
v_call: TRBV25-1
d_call: TRBD1
clone_size: -
cdr3_aa: CASSDPTGSSYNEQFF
cdr3_nt: TGTGCCAGCAGTGACCCGACAGGGAGCTCCTACAATGAGCAGTTCTTC

j_call: TRBJ2-4
v_call: TRBV27
d_call: TRBD1
clone_size: -
cdr3_aa: CASSFGTGIAKNIQYF
cdr3_nt: TGTGCCAGCAGTTTTGGGACAGGGATAGCCAAAAACATTCAGTACTTC

j_call: TRBJ2-5
v_call: TRBV3-1/TRBV3-2
d_call: -
clone_size: -
cdr3_aa: CASSQSSETQYF
cdr3_nt: TGTGCCAGCAGCCAATCCTCGGAGACCCAGTACTTC

j_call: TRBJ2-4
v_call: TRBV5-4
d_call: TRBD1
clone_size: few
cdr3_aa: CASSSNDRVDIQYF
cdr3_nt: TGTGCCAGCAGCTCAAACGACAGGGTAGACATTCAGTACTTC